The present T cell receptor (beta chain) was sequenced within a study of blood T cell repertoires in COVID-19. Original processing methods: The authors estimated nucleated cell counts from reference gene primer amplification. Only in-frame clones appear in the TCRdb table, and some are missing; sequencing was by immunoSEQ multiplex PCR. The V and J calls and clone size were taken over from that table, and D and trimming were inferred from the DNA. The sample shows 300,000 to 400,000 clones, approximately 88% of them seen only once. Cohort allocation depended upon clinical history that participants reported. Trimming stripped 2 bases from V and 8 bases from J, with 21 bases between. CDR1 is SGHVT, CDR2 SQSDAQ, per germline. The CDR3 is made up of 17 amino acids.

Sequencing was carried out using PBMCs or T cells enriched from blood (not recorded which). This sequence originates from a man aged 25-45 years who had recovered from COVID-19. The rearrangement uses TRBV7-4 and TRBJ2-2; D is perhaps TRBD2 (6 bases). CDR3 sequence: CASSLLGALGEAGELFF. The CDR3 bases are TGTGCCAGCAGCTTATTAGGGGCGCTGGGGGAGGCTGGGGAGCTGTTTTTT. The complete variable domain, with remaining parts taken from reference TRBV7-4 and TRBJ2-2, reads GAGVSQSPRYKVAKRGRDVALRCDSISGHVTLYWYRQTLGQGSEVLTYSQSDAQRDKSGRPSGRFSAERPERSVSTLKIQRTEQGDSAVYLCASSLLGALGEAGELFFGEGSRLTVL.